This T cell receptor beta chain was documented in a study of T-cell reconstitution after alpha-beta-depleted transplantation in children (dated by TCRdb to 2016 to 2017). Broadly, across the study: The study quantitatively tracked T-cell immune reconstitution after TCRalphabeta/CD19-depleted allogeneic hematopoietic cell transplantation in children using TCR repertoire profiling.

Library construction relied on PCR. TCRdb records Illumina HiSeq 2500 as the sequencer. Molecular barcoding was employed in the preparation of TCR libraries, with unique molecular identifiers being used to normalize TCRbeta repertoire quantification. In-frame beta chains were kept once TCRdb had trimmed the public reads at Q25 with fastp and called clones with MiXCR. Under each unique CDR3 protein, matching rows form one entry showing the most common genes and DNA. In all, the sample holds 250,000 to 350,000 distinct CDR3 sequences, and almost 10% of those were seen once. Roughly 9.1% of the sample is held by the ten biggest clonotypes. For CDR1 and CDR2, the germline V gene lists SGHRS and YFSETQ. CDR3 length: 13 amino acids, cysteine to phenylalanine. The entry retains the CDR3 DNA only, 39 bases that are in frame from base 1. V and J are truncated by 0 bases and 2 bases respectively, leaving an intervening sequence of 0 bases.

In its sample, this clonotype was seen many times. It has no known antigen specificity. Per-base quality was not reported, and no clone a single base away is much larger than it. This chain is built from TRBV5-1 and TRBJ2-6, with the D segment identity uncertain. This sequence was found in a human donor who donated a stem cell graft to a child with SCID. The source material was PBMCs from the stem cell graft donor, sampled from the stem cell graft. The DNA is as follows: TGCGCCAGCAGCTTGGCTGGGGCCAACGTCCTGACTTTC. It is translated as CASSLAGANVLTF.